A single T cell receptor (beta chain) is shown here with its context. Here immunoSEQ multiplex PCR was the method, and the copy in TCRdb shows in-frame clones only, minus some. The table has over 95,000 clones, 85% to 90% seen once; the top ten hold roughly 0.84%. This record belongs to a study of OX40 agonist ivuxolimab in advanced cancers. The CDR3 is 17 residues long. Per germline, CDR1 GTSNPN and CDR2 SVGIG (reference sequence). V shed 7 bases, J shed 0 bases, and the junction held 11 bases outside the gene matches. Source: CD4+ or CD8+ T cells sorted from blood, taken in a trial of the OX40 agonist ivuxolimab. The receptor's source is an adult with an advanced solid tumor such as melanoma, head and neck, liver or kidney cancer. The chain links TRBV30 to TRBJ1-6; TRBD1 matches at 8 bases. In DNA, the CDR3 is TGTGCCTCGAACACTGACAGGGGTTTCTCCTATAATTCACCCCTCCACTTT. As protein: CASNTDRGFSYNSPLHF. The full variable domain, rest sourced from reference TRBV30 and TRBJ1-6, is SQTIHQWPATLVQPVGSPLSLECTVEGTSNPNLYWYRQAAGRGLQLLFYSVGIGQISSEVPQNLSASRPQDRQFILSSKKLLLSDSGFYLCASNTDRGFSYNSPLHFGNGTRLTVT.